The 27 T cell receptor beta chains reported below all come from one sample, sequenced in a study of shared clonotypes between healthy human individuals. Sequenced by immunoSEQ multiplex PCR; TCRdb stores in-frame clones only, minus some. The table records approximately 2.5 million clones, about 92% of them present only once. Sequenced: naive CD4+ T cells sorted from blood. Documented subset: CD45RA+ positively selected. The source of these receptors is a young man in good health.

This clone appeared a few times. At one end the junction does not follow the germline gene, possibly because of a read error. This chain joins TRBV7-3 and TRBJ1-3; maybe TRBD1 (5 bases). Germline values: CDR1 SGHTA, CDR2 FQGTGA. This CDR3 has 11 amino acids. The CDR3 bases are TGTGCCAGCAGCTTTTCAGGGCCCTTGCATTTT. Its translation is CASSFSGPLHF. Full variable domain (remainder filled in from reference TRBV7-3 and TRBJ1-3): GAGVSQTPSNKVTEKGKYVELRCDPISGHTALYWYRQSLGQGPEFLIYFQGTGAADDSGLPNDRFFAVRPEGSVSTLKIQRTERGDSAVYLCASSFSGPLHFGEGSWLTVV.

The chain joins TRBV19 to TRBJ1-4; 10 nucleotides match TRBD1. This CDR3 region has 17 residues. Germline CDR1 is LNHDA and CDR2 is SQIVND (reference sequence). Trimming cost V 3 bases and J 0 bases; bases outside gene matches: 4. The CDR3 nucleotides are TGTGCCAGTAGTATTCCCGGGACAGGGGCAACTAATGAAAAACTGTTTTTT. Translating it yields CASSIPGTGATNEKLFF.

V usage is TRBV30 and J usage is TRBJ2-7, with 9 bases fitting TRBD1. In germline, CDR1 is GTSNPN, CDR2 SVGIG (reference sequence). The CDR3 runs 14 residues. V dropped 0 bases and J dropped 4; count of bases not matched to a gene: 4. The CDR3 coding sequence is TGTGCCTGGAGTGTAGAGGACAGGGGATACGAGCAGTACTTC. Encoded protein: CAWSVEDRGYEQYF. The full variable domain, completed using reference TRBV30 and TRBJ2-7, is SQTIHQWPATLVQPVGSPLSLECTVEGTSNPNLYWYRQAAGRGLQLLFYSVGIGQISSEVPQNLSASRPQDRQFILSSKKLLLSDSGFYLCAWSVEDRGYEQYFGPGTRLTVT.

V and J are TRBV10-3 and TRBJ1-3, with 9 bases that match TRBD1. The V segment lost 10 bases and the J segment 3 bases; nucleotides outside the gene matches: 10. This CDR3 is 15 amino acids long. The germline V gene has CDR1 ENHRY and CDR2 SYGVKD. The CDR3 coding sequence is TGTGCCACGGGGACAGGGCCAACTGTTGGAAACACCATATATTTT. Its translation: CATGTGPTVGNTIYF.

This rearrangement joins TRBV7-6 to TRBJ2-7; 9 bases agree with TRBD1. The V gene end was trimmed by 4 bases and the J gene end by 3 bases; junction bases not matched to a gene: 1. Looked up from germline, CDR1 is SGHVS and CDR2 is FNYEAQ. The CDR3 is 13 residues long. CDR3: CASSSDRGYEQYF. In nucleotides, the CDR3 is TGTGCCAGCAGCTCGGACAGGGGCTACGAGCAGTACTTC.

V and J are TRBV10-3 and TRBJ2-3, with 10 positions matching TRBD2. CDR1 ENHRY and CDR2 SYGVKD come from the germline V gene. With V trimmed by 7 bases and J by 0 bases, 7 bases remained unmatched. The CDR3 loop spans 16 amino acids. CDR3 in DNA: TGTGCCATCACCCCCCGGACTAGCGGTAGCACAGATACGCAGTATTTT. Amino acid sequence: CAITPRTSGSTDTQYF.

The rearrangement uses TRBV2 and TRBJ1-1; 8 bases line up with TRBD1. Germline V CDR1 and CDR2: SNHLY, FYNNEI. J lost 4 bases, V lost 6 bases, and 7 bases had no gene match. The CDR3 contains 14 residues. The CDR3 DNA is TGTGCCAGCAGAGTCACAGGGGGTCGCACTGAAGCTTTCTTT. Its translation: CASRVTGGRTEAFF.

The chain joins TRBV5-4 to TRBJ2-5; 14 bases align to TRBD2. V trimming: 4 bases; J trimming: 1 base; junction bases outside the gene matches: 3. Germline CDR1 reads SGHNT; CDR2 reads YYREEE (reference sequence). This CDR3 has 16 residues. The CDR3 reads CASSPGLAGVQETQYF. DNA for the CDR3: TGTGCCAGCAGCCCGGGACTAGCGGGGGTCCAAGAGACCCAGTACTTC.

The chain joins TRBV29-1 to TRBJ2-1, with 7 bases fitting TRBD2. Germline V lookup: CDR1 SQVTM, CDR2 ANQGSEA. CDR3 length equals 14 residues. The trim removed 3 bases at V and 3 bases at J, leaving 5 bases unmatched. The CDR3 region has the DNA TGCAGCGTTGAGGCCAGCGGGGTCTACAATGAGCAGTTCTTC. Translated, it gives CSVEASGVYNEQFF.

This chain uses TRBV6-1 with TRBJ1-1; D is undetermined. V was trimmed by 2 bases and J by 3 bases, leaving 10 bases between them. Germline V gene lookup returns CDR1 MNHNS and CDR2 SASEGT. The CDR3 is 14 residues long. CDR3 DNA: TGTGCCAGCAGTGAATCCCCTTCGTACACTGAAGCTTTCTTT. Its protein is CASSESPSYTEAFF.

V is TRBV27 and J is TRBJ1-5; TRBD1 aligns across 7 bases. This CDR3 region has 14 residues. Germline trimming cut 4 bases from V and 6 bases from J; bases unmatched to any gene: 6. The germline gives CDR1 MNHEY, CDR2 SMNVEV (reference sequence). Written as DNA, the CDR3 is TGTGCCAGCAGTTCGCGACAGGGCGGTCAGCCCCAGCATTTT. Its translation is CASSSRQGGQPQHF.

This rearrangement joins TRBV9 to TRBJ2-3; 8 bases match TRBD1. From germline, CDR1 is SGDLS and CDR2 YYNGEE. The ends lost 3 bases at V and 0 bases at J; junction bases unmatched: 6. The CDR3 spans 16 residues. CDR3 nucleotide sequence: TGTGCCAGCAGCGCACGGACAGGGACTAGCACAGATACGCAGTATTTT. This codes for CASSARTGTSTDTQYF.

The chain employs TRBV9 and TRBJ2-2; 9 bases align to TRBD2. CDR3 length: 16 amino acids. CDR1 is SGDLS and CDR2 is YYNGEE in the germline V gene. V lost 0 bases, J lost 6 bases, and 6 bases stayed unmatched. The CDR3 reads CASSVDSGGFPGELFF. As DNA, the CDR3 is TGTGCCAGCAGCGTAGATAGCGGGGGCTTTCCCGGGGAGCTGTTTTTT.

V gene TRBV5-5 combines with J gene TRBJ1-5; TRBD1 agrees at 8 bases. Trimming removed 4 bases from V and 0 bases from J; junction bases left unmatched: 3. The V gene's germline CDR1 is SGHKS and CDR2 YYEKEE (reference sequence). The CDR3 loop spans 15 amino acids. The CDR3 DNA sequence: TGTGCCAGCAGCAGGACAGGGTCTAGCAATCAGCCCCAGCATTTT. Its translation is CASSRTGSSNQPQHF.

The rearrangement links TRBV5-4 to TRBJ1-2; 7 nucleotides line up with TRBD1. This CDR3 is built from 17 residues. The ends lost 2 bases at V and 3 bases at J; junction bases unmatched: 13. Germline lookup yields CDR1 SGHNT and CDR2 YYREEE (reference sequence). The CDR3 sequence is CASSLKLLDREDYGYTF. CDR3 coding DNA: TGTGCCAGCAGCTTAAAGTTGCTAGACAGGGAGGACTATGGCTACACCTTC. The full variable domain, completed using reference TRBV5-4 and TRBJ1-2, is ETGVTQSPTHLIKTRGQQVTLRCSSQSGHNTVSWYQQALGQGPQFIFQYYREEENGRGNFPPRFSGLQFPNYSSELNVNALELDDSALYLCASSLKLLDREDYGYTFGSGTRLTVV.

This chain joins TRBV29-1 and TRBJ1-4; TRBD1 might be the D (5 bases). V was shortened by 3 bases and J by 3 bases, with 8 bases between the two germline ends. In germline, CDR1 is SQVTM, CDR2 ANQGSEA. This CDR3 comprises 13 residues. The CDR3 here is CSVDGGSNEKLFF. CDR3 nucleotide sequence: TGCAGCGTTGACGGGGGGTCTAATGAAAAACTGTTTTTT.

The CDR3 is CASSTPGRVNNEQFF. CDR3 DNA sequence: TGTGCCAGCAGCACCCCAGGACGGGTGAACAATGAGCAGTTCTTC. The V gene is TRBV28, the J gene TRBJ2-1; D not resolved. The CDR3 contains 15 residues. V lost 6 bases to trimming and J lost 5 bases, with 17 bases between them. Germline V CDR1 and CDR2: MDHEN, SYDVKM. The full variable domain, its missing parts supplied by reference TRBV28 and TRBJ2-1, is DVKVTQSSRYLVKRTGEKVFLECVQDMDHENMFWYRQDPGLGLRLIYFSYDVKMKEKGDIPEGYSVSREKKERFSLILESASTNQTSMYLCASSTPGRVNNEQFFGPGTRLTVL.

This chain uses TRBV6-1 with TRBJ2-5, with a tentative D call TRBD2 (6 bases). The V end was cut by 8 bases, the J end by 5 bases, with 12 bases between. This CDR3 has 12 residues. The germline gives CDR1 MNHNS, CDR2 SASEGT. The CDR3 bases are TGTGCCAGCGGAGGGCGATGGGAGACCCAGTACTTC. Protein product: CASGGRWETQYF.

The V and J genes are TRBV4-1 and TRBJ2-1; D remains ambiguous. Germline V gives CDR1 MGHRA, CDR2 YSYEKL. This CDR3 comprises 15 residues. Deletions cut 0 bases from V and 9 bases from J, with 15 bases between. Written as DNA, the CDR3 is TGCGCCAGCAGCCAAGAGACCCCCATCCCCGGTGAGCAGTTCTTC. It translates to CASSQETPIPGEQFF.

This sequence joins TRBV29-1 and TRBJ2-5; TRBD2 aligns across 9 bases. The CDR3 is 15 amino acids. Germline CDR1 and CDR2: SQVTM and ANQGSEA. Unmatched junction bases numbered 8, after V lost 2 bases and J lost 4 bases. The chain's CDR3 is CSVEPGGGGRETQYF. Here the CDR3 DNA reads TGCAGCGTTGAACCCGGCGGGGGGGGGAGAGAGACCCAGTACTTC.

The chain is built from TRBV7-2 and TRBJ2-1, with TRBD2 matching over 8 bases. Germline loops: CDR1 SGHTA, CDR2 FQGNSA. The CDR3 has 16 residues. J was trimmed by 4 bases and V by 5 bases; bases with no gene match: 10. The CDR3 DNA reads TGTGCCAGCAGCCCAACGGGGGGGAGGACTTACAATGAGCAGTTCTTC. Its protein product is CASSPTGGRTYNEQFF. Full variable domain (outside the CDR3, taken from reference TRBV7-2 and TRBJ2-1): GAGVSQSPSNKVTEKGKDVELRCDPISGHTALYWYRQSLGQGLEFLIYFQGNSAPDKSGLPSDRFSAERTGGSVSTLTIQRTQQEDSAVYLCASSPTGGRTYNEQFFGPGTRLTVL.

This sequence joins TRBV6-6 and TRBJ1-1; 8 bases line up with TRBD1. Germline trimming cut 6 bases from V and 6 bases from J; bases unmatched to any gene: 3. Germline V gene lookup returns CDR1 MNHNY and CDR2 SVGAGI (reference sequence). The CDR3 extends over 12 amino acids. CDR3 amino acids: CASSSTGAEAFF. The CDR3 region has the DNA TGTGCCAGCAGCTCGACAGGGGCTGAAGCTTTCTTT.

The rearrangement joins TRBV6-1 to TRBJ1-6, with D possibly being TRBD1 (5 bases). CDR3 length equals 14 residues. Per germline, CDR1 MNHNS and CDR2 SASEGT. V was cut by 3 bases and J by 10 bases, with 13 bases left in between. The CDR3 loop is CASSDPGLSSPLHF. The CDR3 DNA follows: TGTGCCAGCAGTGACCCAGGGCTAAGCTCACCCCTCCACTTT.

J is TRBJ1-2 and V is TRBV30; 7 bases map to TRBD1. The germline V gene encodes CDR1 GTSNPN and CDR2 SVGIG (reference sequence). The CDR3 runs 15 residues. V lost 2 bases and J lost 0; bases outside the gene matches: 6. In DNA, the CDR3 is TGTGCCTGGAGTCTTAGACAGGGCACTAACTATGGCTACACCTTC. It specifies CAWSLRQGTNYGYTF.

The rearrangement joins TRBV2 to TRBJ2-7; possible D gene TRBD1, 5 bases. The V end was cut by 7 bases, the J end by 1 base, with 11 bases between. This CDR3 has 13 residues. Germline CDR1 and CDR2: SNHLY and FYNNEI. CDR3 DNA: TGTGCCAGCACGAAGACAGCTTCCTACGAGCAGTACTTC. Protein: CASTKTASYEQYF.

The chain couples TRBV27 to TRBJ2-1; D unclear. Trimming stripped 1 base from V and 2 bases from J, with 9 bases between. Germline-derived CDR1 and CDR2 are MNHEY and SMNVEV (reference sequence). This CDR3 is 15 amino acids long. CDR3 sequence: CASSLWAETYNEQFF. Here the CDR3 DNA reads TGTGCCAGCAGTTTATGGGCGGAAACCTACAATGAGCAGTTCTTC.

This clone was seen only once. In the same sample, other DNA sequences code for this CDR3. The J gene is TRBJ2-2, the V gene TRBV18; the match to TRBD1 covers 7 bases. The germline CDR1 and CDR2 sequences are KGHSH and LQKENI. The CDR3 runs to 15 residues. V lost 3 bases to trimming and J lost 3 bases; unmatched junction nucleotides: 4. This chain's CDR3 is CASSPGQGDTGELFF. Here the CDR3 DNA reads TGTGCCAGCTCACCCGGGCAGGGGGACACCGGGGAGCTGTTTTTT.